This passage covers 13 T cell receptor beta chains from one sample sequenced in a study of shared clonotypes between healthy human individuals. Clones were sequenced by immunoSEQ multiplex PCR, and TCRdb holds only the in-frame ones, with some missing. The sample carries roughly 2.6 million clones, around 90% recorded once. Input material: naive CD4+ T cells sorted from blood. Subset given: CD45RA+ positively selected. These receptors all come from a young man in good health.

The CDR3 DNA reads as TGTGCCAGCAGTTACGGGACAGGGTCCTACGAGCAGTACTTC. It codes for CASSYGTGSYEQYF. The chain joins TRBV27 to TRBJ2-7, with 9 bases identical to TRBD1. The V gene's germline CDR1 is MNHEY and CDR2 SMNVEV (reference sequence). V shed 4 bases, J shed 1 base, and the junction held 2 bases outside the gene matches. CDR3 length: 14 amino acids.

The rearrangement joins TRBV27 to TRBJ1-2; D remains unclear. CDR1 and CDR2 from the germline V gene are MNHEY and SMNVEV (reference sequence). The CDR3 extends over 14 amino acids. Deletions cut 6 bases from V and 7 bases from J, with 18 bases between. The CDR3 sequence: CASSPELGLGGYTF. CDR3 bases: TGTGCCAGCAGCCCGGAACTTGGACTTGGTGGCTACACCTTC.

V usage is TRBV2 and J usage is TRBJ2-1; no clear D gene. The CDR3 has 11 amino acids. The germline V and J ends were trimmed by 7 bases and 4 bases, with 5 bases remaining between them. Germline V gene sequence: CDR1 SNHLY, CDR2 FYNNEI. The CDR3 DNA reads TGTGCCAGCATCCCGTACAATGAGCAGTTCTTC. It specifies CASIPYNEQFF.

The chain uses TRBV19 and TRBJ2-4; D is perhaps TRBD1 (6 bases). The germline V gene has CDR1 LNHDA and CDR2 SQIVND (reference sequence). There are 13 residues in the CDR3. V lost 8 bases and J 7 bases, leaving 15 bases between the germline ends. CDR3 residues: CASGRQDLNIQYF. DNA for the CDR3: TGTGCCAGTGGTAGACAGGACCTTAACATTCAGTACTTC.

CDR3 region: CASSWDYQETQYF. For the CDR3, the DNA is TGCGCCAGCAGCTGGGACTACCAAGAGACCCAGTACTTC. This sequence joins TRBV5-1 and TRBJ2-5; D might be TRBD2 (6 bases). The V end was cut by 3 bases, the J end by 0 bases, with 6 bases between. CDR3 length: 13 amino acids. CDR1 and CDR2 (germline): SGHRS, YFSETQ.

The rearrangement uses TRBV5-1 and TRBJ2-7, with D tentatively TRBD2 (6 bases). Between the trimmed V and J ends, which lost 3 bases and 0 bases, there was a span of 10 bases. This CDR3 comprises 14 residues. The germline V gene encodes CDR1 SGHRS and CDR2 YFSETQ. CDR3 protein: CASSWDGSSYEQYF. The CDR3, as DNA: TGCGCCAGCAGCTGGGACGGGAGCTCCTACGAGCAGTACTTC.

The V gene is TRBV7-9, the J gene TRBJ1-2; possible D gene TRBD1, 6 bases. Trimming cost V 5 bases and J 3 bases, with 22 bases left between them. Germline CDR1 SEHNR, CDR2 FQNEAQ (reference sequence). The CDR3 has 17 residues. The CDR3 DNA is TGTGCCAGCAGCCAACGACAGGTTCTACTCGGCGACTATGGCTACACCTTC. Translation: CASSQRQVLLGDYGYTF.

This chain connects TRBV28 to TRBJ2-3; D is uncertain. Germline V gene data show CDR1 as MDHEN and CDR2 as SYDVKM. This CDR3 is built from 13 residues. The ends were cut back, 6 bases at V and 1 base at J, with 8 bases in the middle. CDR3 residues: CASSRTRTDTQYF. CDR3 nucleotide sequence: TGTGCCAGCAGCCGGACCCGCACAGATACGCAGTATTTT.

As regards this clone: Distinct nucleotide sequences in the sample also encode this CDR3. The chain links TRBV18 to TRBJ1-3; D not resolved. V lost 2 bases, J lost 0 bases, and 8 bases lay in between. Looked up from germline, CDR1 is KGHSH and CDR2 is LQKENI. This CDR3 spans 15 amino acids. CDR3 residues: CASSPGQTSGNTIYF. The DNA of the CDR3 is TGTGCCAGCTCACCAGGCCAGACCTCTGGAAACACCATATATTTT.

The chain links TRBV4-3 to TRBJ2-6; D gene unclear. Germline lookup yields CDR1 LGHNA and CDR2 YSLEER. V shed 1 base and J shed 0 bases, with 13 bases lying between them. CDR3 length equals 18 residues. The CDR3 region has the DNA TGCGCCAGCAGCCAAGCGGACCTTGGGTACTCTGGGGCCAACGTCCTGACTTTC. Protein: CASSQADLGYSGANVLTF.

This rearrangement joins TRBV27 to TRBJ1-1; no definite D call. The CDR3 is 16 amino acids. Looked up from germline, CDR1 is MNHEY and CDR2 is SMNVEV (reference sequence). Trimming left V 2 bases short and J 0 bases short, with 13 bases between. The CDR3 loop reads CASSLRGGFMNTEAFF. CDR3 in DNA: TGTGCCAGCAGTTTACGGGGAGGGTTTATGAACACTGAAGCTTTCTTT.

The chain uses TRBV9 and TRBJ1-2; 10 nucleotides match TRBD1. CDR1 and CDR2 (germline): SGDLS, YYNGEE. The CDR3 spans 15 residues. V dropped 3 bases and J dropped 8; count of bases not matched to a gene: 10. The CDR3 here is CASSADPTGGDGYTF. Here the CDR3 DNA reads TGTGCCAGCAGCGCGGACCCGACAGGGGGCGACGGCTACACCTTC.

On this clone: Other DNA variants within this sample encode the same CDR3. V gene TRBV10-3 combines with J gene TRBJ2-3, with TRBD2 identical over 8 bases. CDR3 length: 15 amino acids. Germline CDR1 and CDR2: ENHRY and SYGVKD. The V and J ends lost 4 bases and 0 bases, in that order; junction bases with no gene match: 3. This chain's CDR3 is CAISGSSGSTDTQYF. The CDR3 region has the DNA TGTGCCATCAGTGGTTCTAGCGGGAGCACAGATACGCAGTATTTT.